This T cell receptor beta chain is drawn from a study of blood T cell repertoires in COVID-19. The V gene lost 4 bases and the J gene lost 8 bases, with 16 bases spanning the gap. CDR1 LGHDT and CDR2 YNNKEL come from the germline V gene (reference sequence). This CDR3 region has 14 residues. Clones were read by immunoSEQ multiplex PCR, and TCRdb kept only the in-frame ones, dropping some. This repertoire shows around 180,000 clones, less than 85% found once; its top ten account for over 9.5%. Sequencing was performed on PBMCs or T cells enriched from blood (not recorded which). This clonotype was obtained from a man aged 45-60 years who had recovered from COVID-19. The V and J genes are TRBV3-1 (or the pseudogene TRBV3-2) and TRBJ2-3; D perhaps matches TRBD2 (5 bases). The CDR3 spells CASSRTSREGTQYF. The CDR3 coding sequence is TGTGCCAGCAGCCGGACCAGCCGCGAGGGTACGCAGTATTTT.